This TCR beta chain originates from a study of CD8 T cells in Susac syndrome. Overall study findings and caveats: Only a relatively small number of individuals were included in the TCR sequencing and HLA analysis.

V gave up 6 bases and J gave up 9 bases, with 18 bases separating them. Per germline, CDR1 MNHNY and CDR2 SVGAGI (reference sequence). This CDR3 comprises 14 residues. Random hexamers were used to reverse transcribe the RNA input (about 0.5 to 1 ug). TCRdb re-called the immunoSEQ multiplex PCR reads with MiXCR, one entry per CDR3 protein. Among 110,000 to 150,000 distinct CDR3 sequences listed, more than 90% were seen once. This clonotype has only one observation. Its specificity is unknown. The rearrangement links TRBV6-6 to TRBJ1-5; D remains unclear. The clonotype was recovered from a human donor with Susac syndrome. Specimen: CD4+ T cells from PBMCs. The CDR3 bases are TGTGCCAGCAGGAACCAAGGGCTGGTGGGGCCCCAGCATTTT. As protein: CASRNQGLVGPQHF.